Presented here are 24 T cell receptor beta chains from one specimen sequenced in a study of blood T cells in healthy people across ages (dated by TCRdb to 2013 to 2016). Library preparation was by 5' RACE. Sequencing relied on an Illumina HiSeq 2500. A second PCR of roughly 7 to 11 cycles was run with a J-beta primer mix and a sample-barcoded 5' primer. TCRdb reprocessing: public reads trimmed at Q25 with fastp, clones called with MiXCR, in-frame beta chains kept. When rows share a CDR3 protein, they turn into one entry using the most common DNA and genes. This sample holds hundreds of thousands of distinct CDR3 sequences; more than 20% were observed only once. Of the sample, 9.4% falls within the top ten clones. The same data also contributed to another study, on T cells of mothers and their children.

Material for sequencing was blood. The receptors originated from a boy younger than 18 in good health.

DNA for the CDR3: TGTGCCAGCAGCTTAGGCGGTGGCGGTGGAGCTTTCTTT. Translated: CASSLGGGGGAFF. V usage is TRBV3-1 and J usage is TRBJ1-1, with D unclear. Germline values: CDR1 LGHDT, CDR2 YNNKEL (reference sequence). This CDR3 is built from 13 residues. Trimming removed 5 bases from V and 10 bases from J, with 17 bases in between.

This chain connects TRBV19 to TRBJ1-2; 7 nucleotides agree with TRBD1. The CDR3 contains 14 residues. The trim removed 6 bases at V and 8 bases at J, leaving 12 bases unmatched. CDR1 and CDR2 from the germline V gene are LNHDA and SQIVND (reference sequence). DNA for the CDR3: TGTGCCAGTAGCCCTCGGGACAGCTTCTTGGGCTACACCTTC. This sequence encodes CASSPRDSFLGYTF.

The chain's CDR3 is CASSVELVTDTQYF. CDR3 sequence (DNA): TGTGCCAGCAGCGTAGAACTAGTCACAGATACGCAGTATTTT. The chain has TRBV9 and TRBJ2-3; TRBD2 might be the D (5 bases). Germline-derived CDR1 and CDR2 are SGDLS and YYNGEE. Trimming removed 0 bases at V and 2 bases at J, with 7 bases between. The CDR3 consists of 14 residues.

The rearrangement uses TRBV6-5 and TRBJ2-3, with 8 bases that match TRBD2. Germline assignment: CDR1 MNHEY and CDR2 SVGAGI. V shed 6 bases and J 2 bases; nucleotides not matched to a gene: 7. CDR3 size: 15 residues. The CDR3 sequence: CASSIGGGITDTQYF. CDR3 coding DNA: TGTGCCAGCAGCATCGGCGGGGGGATCACAGATACGCAGTATTTT.

This clonotype was counted only a few times. V usage is TRBV29-1 and J usage is TRBJ2-5, with 7 bases identical to TRBD1. Gene TRBJ2-7 matches the end of the DNA better, so the J call may be wrong. Germline CDR1 is SQVTM and CDR2 is ANQGSEA. The CDR3 spans 12 residues. The DNA of the CDR3 is TGCAGCGTCGAGGGACAGAGGTCCGAGCAGTACTTC. Its protein is CSVEGQRSEQYF.

The sample holds a few counts of this clonotype. V gene TRBV29-1 combines with J gene TRBJ1-2; D gene uncertain. The germline V and J ends were trimmed by 7 bases and 8 bases, with 20 bases remaining between them. The CDR3 runs to 13 residues. Germline CDR1 SQVTM, CDR2 ANQGSEA. The CDR3 loop is CSAYELGSWGYTF. The CDR3 DNA follows: TGCAGCGCCTATGAGTTGGGCTCGTGGGGCTACACCTTC.

This clonotype was detected a few times. The chain is built from TRBV7-2 and TRBJ2-7, with TRBD2 identical over 10 bases. V lost 2 bases, J lost 4 bases, and 5 bases stayed unmatched. Germline CDR1 and CDR2: SGHTA and FQGNSA. The CDR3 sequence is 15 residues long. CDR3 DNA sequence: TGTGCCAGCAGCTTATGGGCTAGCGGGAGTTACGAGCAGTACTTC. As protein: CASSLWASGSYEQYF.

This clonotype was detected only a few times. The rearrangement uses TRBV7-9 and TRBJ2-3; TRBD1 matches at 8 bases. The CDR3 sequence is 15 residues long. The V segment lost 4 bases and the J segment 3 bases; nucleotides outside the gene matches: 6. Germline V lookup: CDR1 SEHNR, CDR2 FQNEAQ (reference sequence). CDR3 in amino acids: CASSSRTGSTDTQYF. The CDR3, as DNA: TGTGCCAGCAGCTCTAGGACAGGGTCAACAGATACGCAGTATTTT.

The chain carries TRBV2 and TRBJ2-5, with TRBD2 identical over 8 bases. V dropped 7 bases and J dropped 0; count of bases not matched to a gene: 10. This CDR3 spans 16 amino acids. Germline CDR1 is SNHLY and CDR2 is FYNNEI. This chain's CDR3 is CASIAPGLVDQETQYF. CDR3 nucleotide sequence: TGTGCCAGCATCGCCCCGGGACTAGTAGACCAAGAGACCCAGTACTTC. Full variable domain (remainder filled in from reference TRBV2 and TRBJ2-5): EPEVTQTPSHQVTQMGQEVILRCVPISNHLYFYWYRQILGQKVEFLVSFYNNEISEKSEIFDDQFSVERPDGSNFTLKIRSTKLEDSAMYFCASIAPGLVDQETQYFGPGTRLLVL.

The table lists this clonotype with a few counts. This rearrangement joins TRBV5-1 to TRBJ2-5; 8 bases agree with TRBD2. TRBJ2-1 matches the DNA end more closely, so the J call is doubtful. Germline CDR1 reads SGHRS; CDR2 reads YFSETQ. The CDR3 is 14 amino acids. In DNA, the CDR3 is TGCGCCAGCAGCACGGTAGCGGGGCCTAATGAGCAGTTCTTC. Its protein product is CASSTVAGPNEQFF.

This clonotype has a handful of counts. The chain is built from TRBV4-3 and TRBJ1-3, with D unresolved. This CDR3 is 16 amino acids long. From germline, CDR1 is LGHNA and CDR2 YSLEER. V lost 1 base and J lost 2, with 12 bases in between. CDR3 coding DNA: TGCGCCAGCAGCCAAGGCCCCCAAAGACCTGGAAACACCATATATTTT. Its translation is CASSQGPQRPGNTIYF.

The rearrangement links TRBV11-2 to TRBJ2-3; TRBD1 matches at 7 bases. The V gene's germline CDR1 is SGHAT and CDR2 FQNNGV. Unmatched junction bases numbered 10, after V lost 6 bases and J lost 1 base. CDR3 length: 16 amino acids. The chain's CDR3 is CASSLTGAPRTDTQYF. The CDR3 DNA reads TGTGCCAGCAGTCTAACAGGGGCGCCCCGCACAGATACGCAGTATTTT.

This rearrangement joins TRBV4-1 to TRBJ2-5, with TRBD1 matching 7 bases. This CDR3 has 17 residues. After removal of 1 base from V and 1 base from J, the junction contained 9 bases not matched to a gene. Germline V gene sequence: CDR1 MGHRA, CDR2 YSYEKL. Here the CDR3 reads CASSQVPGTASQETQYF. The CDR3 DNA follows: TGCGCCAGCAGCCAAGTTCCCGGGACAGCCAGCCAAGAGACCCAGTACTTC.

A few counts support this clonotype. The rearrangement uses TRBV4-1 and TRBJ1-2; D is uncertain. V was pared by 0 bases and J by 5 bases, with 16 bases between. The germline CDR1 and CDR2 sequences are MGHRA and YSYEKL. CDR3 length equals 16 residues. CDR3 coding DNA: TGCGCCAGCAGCCAAGATTTCCAGCAAATTGCTTATGGCTACACCTTC. Translating it yields CASSQDFQQIAYGYTF.

The chain combines TRBV4-3 with TRBJ2-1; 13 bases fit TRBD2. CDR3 length: 19 amino acids. Germline V gene sequence: CDR1 LGHNA, CDR2 YSLEER. V shed 0 bases, J shed 0 bases, and the junction held 5 bases outside the gene matches. CDR3 sequence reads: CASSQDGLAGAFSYNEQFF. As DNA, the CDR3 is TGCGCCAGCAGCCAAGATGGACTAGCGGGGGCCTTCTCCTACAATGAGCAGTTCTTC.

The chain joins TRBV7-9 to TRBJ2-3, with 12 positions matching TRBD2. The CDR3 runs 17 residues. V dropped 5 bases and J dropped 2; count of bases not matched to a gene: 8. Germline CDR1 SEHNR, CDR2 FQNEAQ (reference sequence). The DNA of the CDR3 is TGTGCCAGCAGCCCAAGACTAGCGGGAGATATCACAGATACGCAGTATTTT. This sequence encodes CASSPRLAGDITDTQYF.

The rearrangement uses TRBV27 and TRBJ2-2; 10 bases are shared with TRBD2. Germline loops: CDR1 MNHEY, CDR2 SMNVEV (reference sequence). This CDR3 contains 19 residues. Unmatched junction bases numbered 13, after V lost 3 bases and J lost 3 bases. DNA for the CDR3: TGTGCCAGCAGTTTGGATGGGACTAGCGCCCCTCGGGACACCGGGGAGCTGTTTTTT. It codes for CASSLDGTSAPRDTGELFF.

This CDR3 is CASSPPGAWYEQFF. CDR3 sequence (DNA): TGTGCCAGCAGCCCTCCGGGGGCGTGGTATGAGCAGTTCTTC. This chain links TRBV7-2 with TRBJ2-1; D is tentatively TRBD1 or TRBD2 (6 bases each). This CDR3 region has 14 residues. Trimming took 5 bases from V and 8 from J, leaving 16 bases between them. Germline V gene sequence: CDR1 SGHTA, CDR2 FQGNSA.

This chain uses TRBV5-1 with TRBJ2-3, with 11 positions matching TRBD2. With V trimmed by 4 bases and J by 5 bases, 9 bases remained unmatched. CDR3 length: 16 residues. Germline V CDR1 and CDR2: SGHRS, YFSETQ. CDR3 amino acids: CASSAPTSGSGDTQYF. The DNA of the CDR3 is TGCGCCAGCAGCGCGCCAACTAGCGGGAGTGGAGATACGCAGTATTTT.

J is TRBJ2-1 and V is TRBV4-3; the D is unclear. The ends were cut back, 1 base at V and 4 bases at J, with 14 bases in the middle. The V gene's germline CDR1 is LGHNA and CDR2 YSLEER. The CDR3 runs 16 residues. CDR3 amino acids: CASSQVLGIGYNEQFF. The CDR3 DNA is TGCGCCAGCAGCCAAGTATTAGGGATCGGGTACAATGAGCAGTTCTTC.

The rearrangement links TRBV28 to TRBJ2-1; a possible D gene is TRBD1 (6 bases). Gene TRBJ2-7 matches the end of the DNA better, so the J call may be wrong. The CDR3 totals 15 residues. The germline CDR1 and CDR2 sequences are MDHEN and SYDVKM. As DNA, the CDR3 is TGTGCCAGCAGCCTACACCAGGGGCTCTCCTACGAGCAGTACTTC. The encoded protein is CASSLHQGLSYEQYF.

The chain links TRBV12-3 or TRBV12-4 to TRBJ2-2; D is tentatively TRBD1 or TRBD2 (5 bases each). V shed 5 bases and J shed 7 bases, with 17 bases lying between them. The CDR3 length is 15 residues. The DNA of the CDR3 is TGTGCCAGCAGTCCAGGGACCGGGAAGGTCGGGGAGCTGTTTTTT. This encodes CASSPGTGKVGELFF.

This clonotype has only a few counts. The genes are TRBV29-1 and TRBJ2-2; D possibly matches TRBD1 or TRBD2 (5 bases each). The CDR3 extends over 15 amino acids. V shed 3 bases and J shed 1 base, with 12 bases lying between them. Germline V gives CDR1 SQVTM, CDR2 ANQGSEA. CDR3 amino acids: CSVDEGRLNTGELFF. The DNA for the CDR3 is TGCAGCGTTGACGAGGGACGGCTGAACACCGGGGAGCTGTTTTTT.

The V call is TRBV25-1, the J call TRBJ2-1; 7 bases line up with TRBD2. Germline loops: CDR1 MGHDK, CDR2 SYGVNS. The CDR3 is made up of 15 amino acids. The CDR3 loop reads CVRCWGGLANNEQFF. The CDR3 DNA is TGTGTCCGTTGCTGGGGGGGACTCGCAAACAATGAGCAGTTCTTC. The full variable domain, completed using reference TRBV25-1 and TRBJ2-1, is EADIYQTPRYLVIGTGKKITLECSQTMGHDKMYWYQQDPGMELHLIHYSYGVNSTEKGDLSSESTVSRIRTEHFPLTLESARPSHTSQYLCVRCWGGLANNEQFFGPGTRLTVL.